The T cell receptor (beta chain) described here comes from a study of graft-versus-host responses after intestinal transplantation. Whole-study context: Each patient got anti-thymocyte globulin induction, then tacrolimus and steroids for about 3 years. Study-level results: There were GvH clones found in recipient marrow, and some of them appeared first in ileum or blood.

Method: immunoSEQ multiplex PCR; TCRdb's copy keeps in-frame clones and lacks some. The table records 95,000 to 110,000 clones, roughly 87% of them present only once. The CDR3 has 15 amino acids. Losses at the gene ends were 6 bases for V and 2 bases for J; bases not matched to a gene: 6. Germline loops: CDR1 MDHEN, CDR2 SYDVKM. The table lists this clone with a count of one. Its matching antigen is unknown. The sequence derives from a human donor who received an intestinal transplant. Sequencing was performed on unstimulated CD4+ T cells sorted from spleen or lymph node cells, taken before intestinal transplant. The V call is TRBV28, the J call TRBJ2-7; 11 bases align to TRBD2. CDR3 residues: CASSEMTSGTYEQYF. The CDR3 DNA reads TGTGCCAGCAGCGAGATGACTAGCGGGACCTACGAGCAGTACTTC. The full variable domain, completed using reference TRBV28 and TRBJ2-7, is DVKVTQSSRYLVKRTGEKVFLECVQDMDHENMFWYRQDPGLGLRLIYFSYDVKMKEKGDIPEGYSVSREKKERFSLILESASTNQTSMYLCASSEMTSGTYEQYFGPGTRLTVT.